This record concerns one T cell receptor (beta chain) sequence. The CDR3 length is 11 residues. Looked up from germline, CDR1 is DFQATT and CDR2 is SNEGSKA (reference sequence). V was trimmed by 3 bases and J by 7 bases, leaving 10 bases between them. Those enrolled in Seattle joined during active infection and were followed longitudinally afterward. This entry belongs to a study of blood T cell repertoires in COVID-19. Study information: Specimens from acute and convalescent COVID-19 originated in the United States, Italy and Spain. T cells, B-cell-depleted T cells, or PBMCs supplied cDNA or gDNA.

In the authors' methods: Amplification with reference gene primers provided the estimates of nucleated cell counts. The repertoire was sequenced with immunoSEQ multiplex PCR; TCRdb's copy has only in-frame clones and lacks some. The V and J calls and the clone size are those of that table, but D and trimming were determined from the DNA. The sample holds 100,000 to 150,000 clones, more than 70% seen once. This sequence joins TRBV20-1 and TRBJ2-7; D ambiguous. Sample: peripheral blood. The TCR was taken from a woman older than 75 with COVID-19, enrolled during active disease. The CDR3: CSARQNKEQYF. The CDR3 DNA reads as TGCAGTGCTAGGCAAAACAAGGAGCAGTACTTC.